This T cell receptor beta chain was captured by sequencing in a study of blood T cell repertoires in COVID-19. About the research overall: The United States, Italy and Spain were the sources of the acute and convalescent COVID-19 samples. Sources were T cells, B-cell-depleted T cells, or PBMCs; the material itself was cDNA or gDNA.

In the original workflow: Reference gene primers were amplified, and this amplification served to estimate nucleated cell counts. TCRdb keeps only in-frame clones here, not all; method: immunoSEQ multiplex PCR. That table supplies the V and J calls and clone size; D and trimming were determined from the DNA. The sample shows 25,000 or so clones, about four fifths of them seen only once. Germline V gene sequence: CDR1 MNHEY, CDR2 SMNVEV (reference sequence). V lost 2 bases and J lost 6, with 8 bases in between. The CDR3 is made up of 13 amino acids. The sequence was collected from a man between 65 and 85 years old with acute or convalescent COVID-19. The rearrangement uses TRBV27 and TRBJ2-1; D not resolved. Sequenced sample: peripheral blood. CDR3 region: CASSLRLSNEQFF. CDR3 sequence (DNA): TGTGCCAGCAGTTTACGGTTGAGCAATGAGCAGTTCTTC.